This T cell receptor (beta chain) came from a study of blood T cell repertoires in COVID-19. Study background: Samples of COVID-19 (acute and convalescent) were obtained from the United States, Italy and Spain. T cells, B-cell-depleted T cells, or PBMCs provided the cDNA or gDNA that served as material.

V was clipped by 7 bases and J by 15 bases, with 16 bases between them. There are 11 residues in the CDR3. Germline V gene data show CDR1 as SNHLY and CDR2 as FYNNEI. Authors' methods: Amplification of reference gene primers provided the estimated nucleated cell counts. Clones were sequenced by immunoSEQ multiplex PCR, and TCRdb holds only the in-frame ones, with some missing. V and J calls plus clone size are reproduced from that table; the DNA served to infer D and trimming. This sample has some 90,000 clones, with around 88% found just once. V is TRBV2 and J is TRBJ2-1; D unresolved. Specimen: peripheral blood. The TCR was taken from a woman aged 80 or older with acute or convalescent COVID-19. The CDR3 sequence is CASTWPSELFF. The CDR3 bases are TGTGCCAGCACCTGGCCCAGCGAACTGTTCTTC. The variable domain in full, with the rest retrieved from reference TRBV2 and TRBJ2-1, is EPEVTQTPSHQVTQMGQEVILRCVPISNHLYFYWYRQILGQKVEFLVSFYNNEISEKSEIFDDQFSVERPDGSNFTLKIRSTKLEDSAMYFCASTWPSELFFGPGTRLTVL.